A selection of T cell receptor beta chains follows, all from one sample in a study of cytomegalovirus exposure and HLA in healthy donors. Profiled with immunoSEQ multiplex PCR; TCRdb holds only in-frame clones, not every one. The sample consists of roughly 200,000 clones, 79% of them appearing once. Sequencing was done on a sample of PBMCs. These receptor sequences come from a girl aged 10-17 years in good health and CMV-seropositive. Each CDR3 is given with its conserved first and last residue. Each record gives: CDR3 length, clone size, J gene, V gene, D gene, CDR3 DNA, CDR3 protein. The D gene is left open where the match is weak. Rows give clone size only sometimes, using once, few, many, or a class for an expanded clone.

15 | NA | TRBJ2-2 | TRBV27 | NA | TGTGCCAGCACCTTCAGGGGGACTTACACCGGGGAGCTGTTTTTT | CASTFRGTYTGELFF
15 | few | TRBJ1-3 | TRBV7-9 | NA | TGTGCCAGCAGCTTAGCTGGAGACTCTGGAAACACCATATATTTT | CASSLAGDSGNTIYF
13 | NA | TRBJ2-7 | TRBV30 | TRBD2 | TGTGCCTGGAGTCGGGGGGACTTGTACGAGCAGTACTTC | CAWSRGDLYEQYF
15 | once | TRBJ2-7 | TRBV4-1 | TRBD1 | TGCGCCAGCAGCCAACCCCGGGACAGAACCTACGAGCAGTACTTC | CASSQPRDRTYEQYF
15 | NA | TRBJ1-5 | TRBV6-4 | NA | TGTGCCAGCAGTGACGAAGCGGGGCTCGGCCAGCCCCAGCATTTT | CASSDEAGLGQPQHF
15 | NA | TRBJ2-5 | TRBV10-3 | TRBD2 | TGTGCCATCAGTGGGGGGACTAGCACCCAAGAGACCCAGTACTTC | CAISGGTSTQETQYF
17 | NA | TRBJ2-1 | TRBV9 | TRBD2 | TGTGCCAGCAGCCGGGTCGTAGCGGGGAGCTCCTACAATGAGCAGTTCTTC | CASSRVVAGSSYNEQFF
16 | few | TRBJ2-1 | TRBV7-2 | TRBD2 | TGTGCCAGCAGCTTAGTGCGGGGGGGGTCCTACAATGAGCAGTTCTTC | CASSLVRGGSYNEQFF
14 | NA | TRBJ2-7 | TRBV7-2 | NA | TGTGCCAGCAGCCTACTCGACGCGGCCGGGGAGCAGTACTTC | CASSLLDAAGEQYF
14 | NA | TRBJ2-5 | TRBV25-1 | TRBD1 | TGTGCCAGCAGTGGTCAGGGGGCCCGGGAGACCCAGTACTTC | CASSGQGARETQYF
16 | NA | TRBJ2-3 | TRBV13 | TRBD2 | TGTGCCAGCAGCTGGACCGGGCGGGGGGCAGCCCATACGCAGTATTTT | CASSWTGRGAAHTQYF
15 | NA | TRBJ1-2 | TRBV7-8 | TRBD1 | TGTGCCAGCAGCAGCCGGACAGGGGGCTACTATGGCTACACCTTC | CASSSRTGGYYGYTF
15 | NA | TRBJ2-7 | TRBV15 | NA | TGTGCCACCAGCAGAGGAACATCAGGGGTTGAAGAGCAGTACTTC | CATSRGTSGVEEQYF
15 | NA | TRBJ1-4 | TRBV11-2 | TRBD1 | TGTGCCAGCAGCTTTGGACAGGGGGTTAATGAAAAACTGTTTTTT | CASSFGQGVNEKLFF
16 | NA | TRBJ1-4 | TRBV7-8 | NA | TGTGCCAGCAGCTTATTTGGTGGGAGTACTAATGAAAAACTGTTTTTT | CASSLFGGSTNEKLFF
16 | NA | TRBJ1-3 | TRBV2 | TRBD1 | TGTGCCAGCAGACGACAGGGGTCCAGCTCTGGAAACACCATATATTTT | CASRRQGSSSGNTIYF
14 | NA | TRBJ1-4 | TRBV4-3 | NA | TGCGCCAGCAGATTAACAGCAACTAATGAAAAACTGTTTTTT | CASRLTATNEKLFF
14 | NA | TRBJ2-1 | TRBV28 | TRBD2 | TGTGCCAGCAGTTTCCTTAGCGGGGGGGGTGAGCAGTTCTTC | CASSFLSGGGEQFF
13 | few | TRBJ2-1 | TRBV25-1 | NA | TGTGCCAGCAGTGGCTACAGGGTAAATGAGCAGTTCTTC | CASSGYRVNEQFF
12 | NA | TRBJ2-3 | TRBV5-8 | NA | TGTGCCAGCAGCTTGATACGGGATACGCAGTATTTT | CASSLIRDTQYF
16 | NA | TRBJ2-5 | TRBV5-1 | NA | TGCGCCAGCAGCTTGGCAGTTGGGCTAGCACAAGAGACCCAGTACTTC | CASSLAVGLAQETQYF
12 | once | TRBJ1-6 | TRBV5-8 | NA | TGTGCCAGCAGCTCTGTTCCAGCACCCCTCCACTTT | CASSSVPAPLHF
12 | NA | TRBJ2-7 | TRBV6-5 | TRBD1 | TGTGCCAGCAGCCGACAGGGGGGCGAGCAGTACTTC | CASSRQGGEQYF
13 | NA | TRBJ1-1 | TRBV7-6 | NA | TGTGCCAGCAGCTCGGACAGTTACACTGAAGCTTTCTTT | CASSSDSYTEAFF
14 | once | TRBJ1-2 | TRBV2 | NA | TGTGCCAGCCTAAAGCGGGGTGGTAACTATGGCTACACCTTC | CASLKRGGNYGYTF
12 | once | TRBJ1-1 | TRBV7-9 | NA | TGTGCCAGCAGCTCCTGGGGCGCTGAAGCTTTCTTT | CASSSWGAEAFF
14 | once | TRBJ1-6 | TRBV19 | NA | TGTGCCAGCAAAACAGACAGCCAAAATTCACCCCTCCACTTT | CASKTDSQNSPLHF
14 | NA | TRBJ2-1 | TRBV7-9 | NA | TGTGCCAGCAGCTATAGGAGCTCCTACAATGAGCAGTTCTTC | CASSYRSSYNEQFF